The entry below describes one TCR beta chain. Sequencing used immunoSEQ multiplex PCR; TCRdb keeps in-frame clones, though not all of them. Of roughly 250,000 clones in the sample, 87% were seen once. CDR1 and CDR2 from the germline V gene are SGHNT and YYREEE (reference sequence). This CDR3 region has 15 residues. The V gene lost 1 base and the J gene lost 7 bases, with 17 bases spanning the gap. This sample was taken from a study of cytomegalovirus exposure and HLA in healthy donors. Looking at the study overall: In a later analysis, the 120 or so validation repertoires were reported to have used the same platform as the 650 to 800 first-cohort repertoires.

From the approximately 120-subject validation cohort, which was separate from the approximately 670-subject first cohort, the donors were drawn. V usage is TRBV5-4 and J usage is TRBJ1-2; D is unclear. This TCR derives from a man younger than 35 in good health and CMV-seronegative. The sequencing sample was made of PBMCs. CDR3: CASSLMSSREIGYTF. The CDR3 DNA sequence: TGTGCCAGCAGCTTGATGAGTTCCCGGGAGATTGGCTACACCTTC.